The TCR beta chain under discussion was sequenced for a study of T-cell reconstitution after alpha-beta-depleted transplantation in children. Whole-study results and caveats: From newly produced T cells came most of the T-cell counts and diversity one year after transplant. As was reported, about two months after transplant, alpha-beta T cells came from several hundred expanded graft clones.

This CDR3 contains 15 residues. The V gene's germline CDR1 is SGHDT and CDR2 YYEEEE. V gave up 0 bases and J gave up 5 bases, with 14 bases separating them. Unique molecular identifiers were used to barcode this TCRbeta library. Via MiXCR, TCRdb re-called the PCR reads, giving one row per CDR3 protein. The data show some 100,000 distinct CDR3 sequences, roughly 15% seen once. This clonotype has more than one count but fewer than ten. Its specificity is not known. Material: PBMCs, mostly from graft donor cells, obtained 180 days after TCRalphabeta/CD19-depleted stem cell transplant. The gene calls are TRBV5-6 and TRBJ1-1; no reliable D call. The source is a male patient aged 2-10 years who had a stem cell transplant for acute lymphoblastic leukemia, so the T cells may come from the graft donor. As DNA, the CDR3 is TGTGCCAGCAGCTTGGGAAGCGGGCAGGAGACTGAAGCTTTCTTT. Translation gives CASSLGSGQETEAFF.